This T cell receptor (beta chain) is drawn from a study of blood T cell repertoires in COVID-19. Looking at the study overall: The study drew acute and convalescent COVID-19 samples from the United States, Italy and Spain.

Sequenced by immunoSEQ multiplex PCR; TCRdb stores in-frame clones only, minus some. The sample lists some 180,000 clones; 79% were seen once. The CDR3 is 14 amino acids. The germline V gene encodes CDR1 MNHEY and CDR2 SVGAGI. V shed 7 bases and J 5 bases; nucleotides not matched to a gene: 9. The clonotype comes from a woman aged 40-49 years with COVID-19, enrolled during active disease. Sequencing was done on a sample of peripheral blood. The chain carries TRBV6-5 and TRBJ2-3, with 7 bases lining up with TRBD2. CDR3 coding DNA: TGTGCCAGCATTAGAGCGGGGCCCAGAGATACGCAGTATTTT. Translated, it gives CASIRAGPRDTQYF.